The next 17 T cell receptor beta chains were all read from a single sample in a study of blood T cell repertoires in COVID-19. TCRdb's copy holds only in-frame clones and misses some; the assay was immunoSEQ multiplex PCR. The repertoire consists of some 160,000 clones, with roughly 80% occurring once and the leading ten covering approximately 8.6%. The sample was peripheral blood. These receptors were collected from a man aged 50-60 years with active or convalescent COVID-19.

CDR3: CASSPRATYEQYF. The CDR3, as DNA: TGTGCCAGCAGCCCCAGGGCCACCTACGAGCAGTACTTC. The chain uses TRBV14 and TRBJ2-7; a possible D gene is TRBD1 (5 bases). The CDR3 has 13 amino acids. Per germline, CDR1 SGHDN and CDR2 FVKESK. V lost 4 bases and J lost 2, with 9 bases in between.

The chain combines TRBV4-1 with TRBJ2-7; D remains unclear. The CDR3 has 13 residues. V lost 3 bases to trimming and J lost 0 bases, with 6 bases between them. CDR1 and CDR2 (germline): MGHRA, YSYEKL. This CDR3 is CASSQHSSYEQYF. The CDR3 DNA is TGCGCCAGCAGCCAGCACAGCTCCTACGAGCAGTACTTC.

A few counts support this clone. CDR3 nucleotide sequence: TGTGCCAGCAAAGAGGAGGTCAACTATGGCTACACCTTC. Translation gives CASKEEVNYGYTF. The chain joins TRBV2 to TRBJ1-2; D gene unclear. Trimming took 7 bases from V and 2 from J, leaving 11 bases between them. CDR1 is SNHLY, CDR2 FYNNEI, per germline. This CDR3 spans 13 amino acids.

V gene TRBV5-1 combines with J gene TRBJ2-3; TRBD1 agrees at 10 bases. This CDR3 is built from 15 residues. The V and J ends lost 0 bases and 3 bases, in that order; junction bases with no gene match: 1. CDR1 is SGHRS, CDR2 YFSETQ, per germline. The CDR3: CASSLGGQGTDTQYF. In DNA, the CDR3 is TGCGCCAGCAGCTTGGGGGGACAGGGGACAGATACGCAGTATTTT. Using reference TRBV5-1 and TRBJ2-3 for the parts outside the CDR3, the full variable domain is KAGVTQTPRYLIKTRGQQVTLSCSPISGHRSVSWYQQTPGQGLQFLFEYFSETQRNKGNFPGRFSGRQFSNSRSEMNVSTLELGDSALYLCASSLGGQGTDTQYFGPGTRLTVL.

The chain has TRBV14 and TRBJ1-1; 9 bases are shared with TRBD1. Germline CDR1 SGHDN, CDR2 FVKESK. The V gene end was trimmed by 1 base and the J gene end by 5 bases; junction bases not matched to a gene: 11. This CDR3 is built from 17 residues. CDR3 sequence: CASSQGRGQGFHTEAFF. The CDR3 bases are TGTGCCAGCAGCCAAGGGAGAGGACAGGGGTTTCATACTGAAGCTTTCTTT.

The CDR3 protein is CASSLSGGISGNTIYF. As DNA, the CDR3 is TGCGCCAGCAGCTTGTCAGGAGGAATCTCTGGAAACACCATATATTTT. This chain connects TRBV5-1 to TRBJ1-3; no definite D call. Trimming removed 1 base at V and 0 bases at J, with 11 bases between. CDR3 size: 16 residues. Germline-derived CDR1 and CDR2 are SGHRS and YFSETQ.

The chain carries TRBV27 and TRBJ2-5; a weak D match, TRBD1 (5 bases). The CDR3 spans 14 residues. Per the germline V gene, CDR1 is MNHEY and CDR2 is SMNVEV (reference sequence). Trimming pared 6 bases from V and 7 bases from J, leaving 18 bases between. This chain's CDR3 is CASRPGSPDTTQYF. The CDR3 nucleotides read TGTGCCAGCAGGCCAGGGTCGCCTGATACGACCCAGTACTTC.

The chain combines TRBV11-2 with TRBJ1-3; a possible D gene is TRBD1 (6 bases). Trimming took 6 bases from V and 3 from J, leaving 12 bases between them. The CDR3 loop spans 14 amino acids. Germline CDR1 and CDR2: SGHAT and FQNNGV. The CDR3 region has the DNA TGTGCCAGCAGTGCAGGGGCGAGTGGAAACACCATATATTTT. Translation gives CASSAGASGNTIYF.

This clone was recorded at least ten times. The CDR3 loop reads CASSVLAGGGSGELFF. The CDR3 nucleotides are TGTGCCAGCAGCGTGCTAGCGGGAGGAGGGTCCGGGGAGCTGTTTTTT. This chain uses TRBV9 with TRBJ2-2, with TRBD2 identical over 11 bases. V shed 2 bases, J shed 6 bases, and the junction held 6 bases outside the gene matches. The CDR3 has 16 residues. Germline V lookup: CDR1 SGDLS, CDR2 YYNGEE.

V gene TRBV19 combines with J gene TRBJ2-1; no reliable D call. Looked up from germline, CDR1 is LNHDA and CDR2 is SQIVND (reference sequence). V was clipped by 5 bases and J by 0 bases, with 11 bases between them. The CDR3 covers 15 residues. CDR3 in amino acids: CASSPRLGSYNEQFF. Written as DNA, the CDR3 is TGTGCCAGTAGTCCCCGACTGGGCTCCTACAATGAGCAGTTCTTC.

V usage is TRBV4-1 and J usage is TRBJ2-4; D uncertain. CDR1 MGHRA and CDR2 YSYEKL come from the germline V gene. The CDR3 runs 15 residues. V dropped 1 base and J dropped 7 bases, with 14 bases sitting between them. Written as DNA, the CDR3 is TGCGCCAGCAGCCAAGCCAGCCACGGGTCGAACATTCAGTACTTC. Amino acid sequence: CASSQASHGSNIQYF.

The rearrangement links TRBV5-6 to TRBJ2-1, with TRBD2 matching 9 bases. The ends lost 0 bases at V and 4 bases at J; junction bases unmatched: 8. Germline values: CDR1 SGHDT, CDR2 YYEEEE. This CDR3 has 17 amino acids. The CDR3 loop reads CASSLGSGGPSYNEQFF. The CDR3 DNA follows: TGTGCCAGCAGCTTGGGGAGCGGGGGGCCCTCTTACAATGAGCAGTTCTTC.

The chain uses TRBV30 and TRBJ1-2, with 11 bases matching TRBD1. CDR3 length: 17 residues. V trimming: 2 bases; J trimming: 7 bases; junction bases outside the gene matches: 15. Germline V lookup: CDR1 GTSNPN, CDR2 SVGIG (reference sequence). For the CDR3, the DNA is TGTGCCTGGAGTCTACCCCCGGGACAGGGGGTACAAGGTGGCTACACCTTC. Its protein is CAWSLPPGQGVQGGYTF.

The chain combines TRBV5-1 with TRBJ2-1; 9 positions match TRBD1. The CDR3 covers 17 residues. CDR1 and CDR2 (germline): SGHRS, YFSETQ. J was trimmed by 5 bases and V by 0 bases; bases with no gene match: 9. This CDR3 reads CASSLGWGTGLDNEQFF. The CDR3 bases are TGCGCCAGCAGCTTGGGGTGGGGGACAGGGTTGGACAATGAGCAGTTCTTC.

The chain carries TRBV7-8 and TRBJ2-4; no reliable D call. This CDR3 region has 15 residues. The V end was cut by 3 bases, the J end by 0 bases, with 9 bases between. CDR1 and CDR2 from the germline V gene are SGHVS and FQNEAQ. CDR3 bases: TGTGCCAGCAGCTTCCAGACTCTAGCCAAAAACATTCAGTACTTC. Residues: CASSFQTLAKNIQYF.

This clone was recorded only once. V is TRBV21-1 and J is TRBJ1-1. TRBV21-1 is termed a pseudogene. This CDR3 has 15 amino acids. CDR3 nucleotide sequence: TGTGCCAGCACCGGGGGAGCCCCCATGAACACTGAAGCTTTCTTT. Its translation: CASTGGAPMNTEAFF.

The chain joins TRBV28 to TRBJ1-5; D gene ambiguous. The CDR3 is made up of 12 amino acids. From germline, CDR1 is MDHEN and CDR2 SYDVKM. The V gene lost 7 bases and the J gene lost 6 bases, with 10 bases spanning the gap. As DNA, the CDR3 is TGTGCCAGCAATTCGGGATTTCAGCCCCAGCATTTT. Its protein product is CASNSGFQPQHF.